Sequencing of this TCR beta chain was carried out in a study of T-cell reconstitution after alpha-beta-depleted transplantation in children. Turning to this clonotype: What it recognizes is unknown.

Germline V gene data show CDR1 as SEHNR and CDR2 as FQNEAQ (reference sequence). Between the trimmed V and J ends, which lost 3 bases and 2 bases, there was a span of 14 bases. The CDR3 loop spans 15 amino acids. Broader study findings: Several hundred rapidly expanded clones from non-depleted graft cells reportedly supplied alpha-beta T cells about two months post-transplant. By one year post-transplant, T-cell counts and diversity largely arose from T cells that were newly produced. The origin of high day-60 TCRbeta diversity in some patients lay in surviving recipient T cells and thymic progenitors.

TCRbeta library preparation incorporated unique molecular identifiers. TCRdb reprocessed the PCR reads via MiXCR and lists one record per CDR3 protein. The data show about 1,000,000 distinct CDR3 sequences, about 29% seen once. Sequencing used PBMCs, mostly from graft donor cells, obtained 360 days after TCRalphabeta/CD19-depleted stem cell transplant. This TCR came from a boy less than two years old who had a stem cell transplant for SCID, so the T cells may come from the graft donor. The chain carries TRBV7-9 and TRBJ2-7, with D unclear. CDR3 in DNA: TGTGCCAGCAGCTTTATGGTGGACCTTACCTACGAGCAGTACTTC. Protein product: CASSFMVDLTYEQYF.